This is a list of T cell receptor beta chains from one sample in a study of shared clonotypes between healthy human individuals. Sequencing used immunoSEQ multiplex PCR; TCRdb keeps in-frame clones, though not all of them. The repertoire has around 2.1 million clones, 85% to 95% of them found once; the top ten carry around 1.7%. Input material: naive CD8+ T cells from PBMCs. The receptors here all came from a man younger than 35 in good health. Some clones in this sample may be carry-over from other donors' samples. CDR3s include the opening cysteine and the closing phenylalanine or tryptophan. Each record gives: CDR3 DNA, CDR3 protein, J gene, D gene, V gene, clone size. The D gene is left open where the match is weak. The size of a clone is reported for some rows only, either as once, few or many, or as a class for expanded clones.

TGTGCCAGCAGCTTGGGACGTATGGCGGTGGAGACCCAGTACTTC | CASSLGRMAVETQYF | TRBJ2-5 | . | TRBV7-6 | .
TGTGCCAGCAGCGTAGCTAGAACGCTAGATACGCAGTATTTT | CASSVARTLDTQYF | TRBJ2-3 | . | TRBV9 | .
TGTGCCAGCAGTTACTCGCAGGGGTCCTACGAGCAGTACTTC | CASSYSQGSYEQYF | TRBJ2-7 | . | TRBV6-5 | .
TGTGCCAGCAGTTCCGACGAACTAGCGGGAGGTATCGATGAGCAGTTCTTC | CASSSDELAGGIDEQFF | TRBJ2-1 | TRBD2 | TRBV27 | .
TGTGCCAGCAGTTCCCGTTTTTCTAATGAAAAACTGTTTTTT | CASSSRFSNEKLFF | TRBJ1-4 | . | TRBV28 | .
TGCGCCAGCAGCCAAGGGACAGGGGGCAATCAGCCCCAGCATTTT | CASSQGTGGNQPQHF | TRBJ1-5 | TRBD1 | TRBV4-3 | .
TGTGCCAGCAGCTTAGTTAACAGGTACACCTCCTACGAGCAGTACTTC | CASSLVNRYTSYEQYF | TRBJ2-7 | . | TRBV11-2 | .
TGTGCCAGCAGCACGAATCGCGCGACTAGCAGGAACACCGGGGAGCTGTTTTTT | CASSTNRATSRNTGELFF | TRBJ2-2 | TRBD2 | TRBV9 | .
TGTGCCAGCAGCCCATCGGACGCCAATCAGCCCCAGCATTTT | CASSPSDANQPQHF | TRBJ1-5 | . | TRBV9 | .
TGCGCCAGCAGCCCCTCGGGGGTGGGCAATCAGCCCCAGCATTTT | CASSPSGVGNQPQHF | TRBJ1-5 | . | TRBV4-3 | .
TGTGCCAGCAGCACCACAGGGGGCGGGCGTTCACCCCTCCACTTT | CASSTTGGGRSPLHF | TRBJ1-6 | TRBD1 | TRBV14 | .
TGCAGCGTTGAAGGTAGGGGCTCGCGCACTGAAGCTTTCTTT | CSVEGRGSRTEAFF | TRBJ1-1 | . | TRBV29-1 | .
TGTGCCAGCAGCTTAGGCCAGGGGGATACTGAAGCTTTCTTT | CASSLGQGDTEAFF | TRBJ1-1 | TRBD1 | TRBV13 | .
TGTGCCAGCAGTTGGGGGGGGCGGAATCAGCCCCAGCATTTT | CASSWGGRNQPQHF | TRBJ1-5 | . | TRBV7-9 | .
TGTGCCAGCAGTGAGCGGACAGGGAGCTCCTACGAGCAGTACTTC | CASSERTGSSYEQYF | TRBJ2-7 | TRBD1 | TRBV27 | .
TGTGCCAGCAGTTACCGGGACAGCTCTTACGAGCAGTACTTC | CASSYRDSSYEQYF | TRBJ2-7 | TRBD1 | TRBV13 | .
TGTGCCAGCAGTGAAGGGCAGAACGAGCAGTACTTC | CASSEGQNEQYF | TRBJ2-7 | . | TRBV6-1 | .
TGTGCCAGTAGTATGCTGTCCTTAGAGCAGTTCTTC | CASSMLSLEQFF | TRBJ2-1 | . | TRBV19 | .
TGTGCCAGCAGTTTAGTCGGGGGGCGCTTCTACGAGCAGTACTTC | CASSLVGGRFYEQYF | TRBJ2-7 | . | TRBV28 | .
TGTGCCAGCAGTCTCCTACAGGGTTACAATGAGCAGTTCTTC | CASSLLQGYNEQFF | TRBJ2-1 | . | TRBV27 | .
TGTGCCAGCAGTGAAGCGCAACGAGGGCAGACCCAGTACTTC | CASSEAQRGQTQYF | TRBJ2-5 | . | TRBV6-1 | .
TGTGCCAGCGCCCAATCTACTAGCGAGATATACAATGAGCAGTTCTTC | CASAQSTSEIYNEQFF | TRBJ2-1 | TRBD2 | TRBV14 | .
TGTGCCAGCAGCCCGTTAGCGGGCGAAGGTTTGTACAATGAGCAGTTCTTC | CASSPLAGEGLYNEQFF | TRBJ2-1 | TRBD2 | TRBV28 | once
TGTGCCAGCAGTCCTGGGGGGGTCCCGCGGCTCAAGGGCTACACCTTC | CASSPGGVPRLKGYTF | TRBJ1-2 | . | TRBV7-9 | .
TGTGCCAGCAGCCAGGGGCTAGCGGGCGGCACAGATACGCAGTATTTT | CASSQGLAGGTDTQYF | TRBJ2-3 | TRBD2 | TRBV7-8 | .
TGTGCCAGCAGCTCTGGATTCTACTACAATGAGCAGTTCTTC | CASSSGFYYNEQFF | TRBJ2-1 | . | TRBV7-9 | .
TGTGCCAGCAGCTTAGGAGGACAGCCGGTCACTGAAGCTTTCTTT | CASSLGGQPVTEAFF | TRBJ1-1 | . | TRBV11-3 | once
TGTGCCAGCAGGCCAGGGGGGGCGAATGAGCAGTTCTTC | CASRPGGANEQFF | TRBJ2-1 | . | TRBV27 | few
TGTGCCAGCAGTGAAGGGATTAGCTACCTACTAGCGGGGGGGATTTACAATGAGCAGTTCTTC | CASSEGISYLLAGGIYNEQFF | TRBJ2-1 | TRBD2 | TRBV6-1 | .
TGTGCCAGCAGCTCCGGACGGGACTTCTATGGCTACACCTTC | CASSSGRDFYGYTF | TRBJ1-2 | . | TRBV5-5 | .
TGTGCCAGCAGCTTAACCCGACAGGGATCGACCTACGAGCAGTACTTC | CASSLTRQGSTYEQYF | TRBJ2-7 | TRBD1 | TRBV5-5 | .
TGTGCCAGCAGCGTAGGGGGCAGGGTAACAAACTATGGCTACACCTTC | CASSVGGRVTNYGYTF | TRBJ1-2 | . | TRBV9 | .
TGTGCCAGCAGCGTAGGATCTGGGGACTATGGCTACACCTTC | CASSVGSGDYGYTF | TRBJ1-2 | . | TRBV9 | few
TGTGCCAGCAGGGACAGTTTCTACGAGCAGTACTTC | CASRDSFYEQYF | TRBJ2-7 | . | TRBV2 | .
TGTGCCAGCAGCTCGTCCCCGGGGCCTGAAGCTTTCTTT | CASSSSPGPEAFF | TRBJ1-1 | . | TRBV5-5 | .
TGTGCCACCAGCAGAGATCATGGGTACGAGCAGTACTTC | CATSRDHGYEQYF | TRBJ2-7 | . | TRBV15 | once
TGCGCCAGCAGCCAAGAAGCGGGAGGTCGCACCGGGGAGCTGTTTTTT | CASSQEAGGRTGELFF | TRBJ2-2 | TRBD2 | TRBV4-1 | .
TGTGCCAGCAGCTCCAGGGCCGGGACAGCGGTATTGGGCTACACCTTC | CASSSRAGTAVLGYTF | TRBJ1-2 | TRBD1 | TRBV27 | .
TGCAGCGTGCTACGCGGGACAGGGGGCGTGGGCTACACCTTC | CSVLRGTGGVGYTF | TRBJ1-2 | TRBD1 | TRBV29-1 | .
TGTGCCAGCAGAAGGACAGGGGCCCGATTGAACACTGAAGCTTTCTTT | CASRRTGARLNTEAFF | TRBJ1-1 | TRBD1 | TRBV25-1 | .
TGTGCCAGCAGTGACTCGGGTTGGGACCAGAGCTACACCTTC | CASSDSGWDQSYTF | TRBJ1-2 | . | TRBV6-4 | .
TGTGCCAGCACCCTATCTATCCGAGAGCAGTTCTTC | CASTLSIREQFF | TRBJ2-1 | . | TRBV11-2 | .
TGTGCCAGCAGTTTATACACATACTCCTACGAGCAGTACTTC | CASSLYTYSYEQYF | TRBJ2-7 | . | TRBV28 | .
TGTGCCAGTAGTACCCTGACGGATGGCTACACCTTC | CASSTLTDGYTF | TRBJ1-2 | . | TRBV19 | .
TGTGCCAGCAAGGAGCTTGAAAAACTGTTTTTT | CASKELEKLFF | TRBJ1-4 | . | TRBV6-1 | once
TGTGCCAGCAGCGTACGACAGGACATGAACACTGAAGCTTTCTTT | CASSVRQDMNTEAFF | TRBJ1-1 | . | TRBV9 | .
TGTGCCAGCAGCCAAGATCTTGTACCAGGAGCCAAAAACATTCAGTACTTC | CASSQDLVPGAKNIQYF | TRBJ2-4 | . | TRBV14 | .
TGTGCCAGCAGCTTAGGTCGGGATCAGCCCCAGCATTTT | CASSLGRDQPQHF | TRBJ1-5 | . | TRBV7-6 | .
TGTGCCAGCAGTACAGTAGCGGAGAAAACCTACAATGAGCAGTTCTTC | CASSTVAEKTYNEQFF | TRBJ2-1 | . | TRBV28 | .
TGTGCCTGGAGTCCGGGACAGGGACGTCAGCCCCAGCATTTT | CAWSPGQGRQPQHF | TRBJ1-5 | TRBD1 | TRBV30 | .